A single sample gave rise to the 28 T cell receptor beta chains below, sequenced in a study of T cell responses to AZD1222 COVID-19 vaccine. This table comes from immunoSEQ multiplex PCR, and its TCRdb copy is limited to in-frame clones, with some not included. The sample includes 97,000 or so clones, around 89% of them seen just once. Source: peripheral blood, taken on day 0 of AZD1222 vaccination. The receptors here all came from an adult in good health.

This clone was recorded only once. DNA for the CDR3: TGTGCCAGCGGATTCTCGGAGGCTACCTACGAGCAGTACTTC. It specifies CASGFSEATYEQYF. V is TRBV27 and J is TRBJ2-7; tentative D call: TRBD2 (5 bases). The CDR3 length is 14 residues. V was pared by 8 bases and J by 2 bases, with 16 bases between. CDR1 MNHEY and CDR2 SMNVEV come from the germline V gene (reference sequence).

This clone turned up a few times. The chain is built from TRBV5-8 and TRBJ1-1; 7 positions agree with TRBD1. This CDR3 is built from 15 residues. Germline V gene sequence: CDR1 SGHTS, CDR2 YDEGEE. The V segment lost 0 bases and the J segment 7 bases; nucleotides outside the gene matches: 9. The CDR3 sequence is CASSLGVRGGDEAFF. In DNA form, the CDR3 reads TGTGCCAGCAGCTTGGGCGTCAGGGGGGGGGATGAAGCTTTCTTT.

This chain uses TRBV5-1 with TRBJ2-2, with D unclear. The V and J ends lost 4 bases and 6 bases respectively, with 19 bases between them. The CDR3 is 16 amino acids. Germline V gives CDR1 SGHRS, CDR2 YFSETQ. The CDR3 protein is CASSPGIRTVSGELFF. The CDR3 coding sequence is TGCGCCAGCAGCCCCGGTATTAGGACGGTCTCCGGGGAGCTGTTTTTT.

V is TRBV15 and J is TRBJ1-1; the match to TRBD1 covers 9 bases. This CDR3 contains 15 residues. Germline CDR1 is LNHNV and CDR2 is YYDKDF (reference sequence). Trimming cost V 0 bases and J 6 bases; bases outside gene matches: 5. As DNA, the CDR3 is TGTGCCACCAGCAGAGACGGACAGGGGTCTGCTGAAGCTTTCTTT. This sequence encodes CATSRDGQGSAEAFF.

This CDR3 is CASSATGIAGNTIYF. The CDR3 nucleotides are TGTGCCAGCAGCGCCACCGGGATCGCTGGAAACACCATATATTTT. The rearrangement links TRBV9 to TRBJ1-3; the D is unclear. This CDR3 spans 15 amino acids. The germline V gene has CDR1 SGDLS and CDR2 YYNGEE. V lost 3 bases and J 2 bases, leaving 12 bases between the germline ends.

This chain uses TRBV18 with TRBJ2-1; 12 bases line up with TRBD2. CDR3 size: 13 residues. CDR1 is KGHSH and CDR2 is LQKENI in the germline V gene. V dropped 3 bases and J dropped 10; count of bases not matched to a gene: 1. The CDR3 reads CASSPGLAGEQFF. CDR3 in DNA: TGTGCCAGCTCACCCGGACTAGCGGGAGAGCAGTTCTTC.

V is TRBV5-6 and J is TRBJ2-7; the D call may be TRBD1 or TRBD2 (5 bases each). CDR1 and CDR2 (germline): SGHDT, YYEEEE. The CDR3 consists of 14 residues. Trimming cost V 0 bases and J 3 bases, with 10 bases left between them. The CDR3 here is CASSLGGVIYEQYF. The DNA of the CDR3 is TGTGCCAGCAGCTTGGGAGGGGTGATCTACGAGCAGTACTTC.

The chain joins TRBV27 to TRBJ2-7, with TRBD2 matching over 15 bases. With 8 bases clipped from V and 1 base from J, the junction kept 6 bases outside the gene matches. Per germline, CDR1 MNHEY and CDR2 SMNVEV (reference sequence). This CDR3 contains 16 residues. This chain's CDR3 is CASSGLAGGRSYEQYF. Here the CDR3 DNA reads TGTGCCAGCTCCGGACTAGCGGGAGGGCGATCCTACGAGCAGTACTTC.

The chain has TRBV9 and TRBJ2-2; D ambiguous. The CDR3 runs 16 residues. CDR1 SGDLS and CDR2 YYNGEE come from the germline V gene. Trimming removed 2 bases from V and 7 bases from J, with 18 bases in between. The CDR3 reads CASSVNIATAVGELFF. Written as DNA, the CDR3 is TGTGCCAGCAGCGTTAACATCGCGACGGCAGTCGGGGAGCTGTTTTTT.

J is TRBJ1-5 and V is TRBV28; D is perhaps TRBD1 (5 bases). V gave up 5 bases and J gave up 9 bases, with 17 bases separating them. The CDR3 extends over 14 amino acids. Germline V CDR1 and CDR2: MDHEN, SYDVKM. DNA of the CDR3: TGTGCCAGCAGTCCCGGTGGATCTGGGGGGCCCCAGCATTTT. Its translation: CASSPGGSGGPQHF.

The gene calls are TRBV28 and TRBJ1-1; D is possibly TRBD1 (6 bases). From germline, CDR1 is MDHEN and CDR2 SYDVKM. This CDR3 contains 13 residues. The V end was cut by 5 bases, the J end by 10 bases, with 17 bases between. CDR3 in amino acids: CASSPLRGGGAFF. CDR3 bases: TGTGCCAGCAGTCCTCTCCGGGGGGGCGGAGCTTTCTTT.

The rearrangement joins TRBV11-2 to TRBJ2-7, with D perhaps matching TRBD1 (6 bases). V was trimmed by 5 bases and J by 2 bases, leaving 13 bases between them. The CDR3 is 14 residues long. Germline V gene sequence: CDR1 SGHAT, CDR2 FQNNGV. The CDR3 DNA is TGTGCCAGCAGCCGGGACATAGAGACCTACGAGCAGTACTTC. Translation gives CASSRDIETYEQYF.

J is TRBJ1-2 and V is TRBV5-1; D is perhaps TRBD1 (5 bases). Germline lookup yields CDR1 SGHRS and CDR2 YFSETQ. V lost 4 bases to trimming and J lost 0 bases, with 16 bases between them. This CDR3 comprises 16 residues. As DNA, the CDR3 is TGCGCCAGCAGCCCAAGGGGACGGCCTACTAACTATGGCTACACCTTC. Translated: CASSPRGRPTNYGYTF.

The rearrangement joins TRBV3-1 (or the pseudogene TRBV3-2) to TRBJ2-1; TRBD1 agrees at 7 bases. Per the germline V gene, CDR1 is LGHDT and CDR2 is YNNKEL (reference sequence). CDR3 length equals 15 residues. The V gene end was trimmed by 4 bases and the J gene end by 1 base; junction bases not matched to a gene: 4. CDR3 loop: CASSLTGESYNEQFF. The DNA for the CDR3 is TGTGCCAGCAGCCTTACAGGGGAATCCTACAATGAGCAGTTCTTC.

The CDR3 loop is CASSPKPAGLTDTQYF. The CDR3 bases are TGTGCCAGCTCACCTAAGCCCGCGGGACTCACAGATACGCAGTATTTT. The rearrangement uses TRBV18 and TRBJ2-3, with a possible D match to TRBD2 (6 bases). The CDR3 covers 16 residues. Germline V gives CDR1 KGHSH, CDR2 LQKENI. V lost 3 bases and J 2 bases, leaving 15 bases between the germline ends.

This chain links TRBV2 with TRBJ2-7, with D perhaps TRBD1 (6 bases). V lost 6 bases, J lost 9 bases, and 12 bases lay in between. Germline lookup yields CDR1 SNHLY and CDR2 FYNNEI. CDR3 length: 11 residues. CDR3 sequence (DNA): TGTGCCAGCAGGTACAGGGTTGGGCAGTACTTC. This sequence encodes CASRYRVGQYF.

The rearrangement uses TRBV30 and TRBJ1-4; D is unclear. CDR1 is GTSNPN, CDR2 SVGIG, per germline (reference sequence). This CDR3 contains 12 residues. Trimming pared 1 base from V and 5 bases from J, leaving 5 bases between. CDR3: CAWSGRNEKLFF. The CDR3 bases are TGTGCCTGGAGTGGCCGGAATGAAAAACTGTTTTTT.

V is TRBV5-1 and J is TRBJ2-5, with 11 bases aligning to TRBD2. J gave up 4 bases and V 0 bases, and 2 bases lay outside the gene matches. CDR1 is SGHRS and CDR2 is YFSETQ in the germline V gene. The CDR3 spans 15 residues. The CDR3 region is CASSLGLAGGETQYF. The DNA of the CDR3 is TGCGCCAGCAGCTTGGGGCTAGCGGGAGGAGAGACCCAGTACTTC.

The chain carries TRBV7-9 and TRBJ1-2; no reliable D call. This CDR3 region has 12 residues. V lost 3 bases and J 6 bases, leaving 8 bases between the germline ends. Germline V gene lookup returns CDR1 SEHNR and CDR2 FQNEAQ (reference sequence). CDR3 protein: CASSLRSHGYTF. The CDR3 bases are TGTGCCAGCAGCTTGAGGAGCCATGGCTACACCTTC.

The chain links TRBV4-2 to TRBJ2-5; no definite D call. Germline CDR1 is LGHNA and CDR2 is YNFKEQ. CDR3 length: 13 amino acids. Trimming pared 2 bases from V and 5 bases from J, leaving 9 bases between. CDR3 bases: TGTGCCAGCAGCCAATTAACGGGTGAGACCCAGTACTTC. It codes for CASSQLTGETQYF.

This clone was observed a single time. CDR3 nucleotides: TGTGCCAGCAGCGGACAGGCCTCCTATAATTCACCCCTCCACTTT. As protein: CASSGQASYNSPLHF. V gene TRBV28 combines with J gene TRBJ1-6; 7 bases fit TRBD1. Germline V CDR1 and CDR2: MDHEN, SYDVKM. V was pared by 6 bases and J by 0 bases, with 2 bases of the junction left unmatched. This CDR3 contains 15 residues.

The rearrangement uses TRBV19 and TRBJ1-4; 7 nucleotides align to TRBD1. CDR1 is LNHDA and CDR2 is SQIVND in the germline V gene (reference sequence). V lost 9 bases, J lost 5 bases, and 9 bases stayed unmatched. The CDR3 sequence is 14 residues long. The CDR3 DNA reads TGTGCCAGCAAGCCCACAGGGGTAAATGAAAAACTGTTTTTT. This encodes CASKPTGVNEKLFF.

Only a few counts were recorded for this clone. This chain uses TRBV2 with TRBJ2-5; no firm D call. The V and J ends lost 6 bases and 2 bases respectively, with 10 bases between them. The CDR3 is made up of 13 amino acids. Germline CDR1 is SNHLY and CDR2 is FYNNEI. CDR3 nucleotides: TGTGCCAGCAGCTTGAGCGTTCAAGAGACCCAGTACTTC. It yields the protein CASSLSVQETQYF.

The chain recombines TRBV3-1 (or the pseudogene TRBV3-2) with TRBJ2-2; D is ambiguous. The germline gives CDR1 LGHDT, CDR2 YNNKEL (reference sequence). The CDR3 has 14 residues. Trimming cost V 6 bases and J 7 bases, with 15 bases left between them. The CDR3 DNA follows: TGTGCCAGCAGTCAGGACGCGCGCGGCGGGGAGCTGTTTTTT. Its protein is CASSQDARGGELFF.

This sequence joins TRBV5-1 and TRBJ2-7, with 8 bases lining up with TRBD1. The CDR3 loop spans 14 amino acids. Trimming removed 4 bases from V and 5 bases from J; junction bases left unmatched: 8. Germline loops: CDR1 SGHRS, CDR2 YFSETQ. The CDR3 spells CASSQGQGIDEQYF. Written as DNA, the CDR3 is TGCGCCAGCAGCCAAGGACAGGGAATCGACGAGCAGTACTTC.

The chain uses TRBV5-6 and TRBJ1-4; 8 positions agree with TRBD1. Germline CDR1 SGHDT, CDR2 YYEEEE. CDR3 length equals 14 residues. With 2 bases clipped from V and 7 bases from J, the junction kept 4 bases outside the gene matches. The CDR3 sequence is CASSLRTGSEKLFF. DNA for the CDR3: TGTGCCAGCAGCTTAAGGACAGGGAGTGAAAAACTGTTTTTT. The full variable domain, with the rest looked up from reference TRBV5-6 and TRBJ1-4, is DAGVTQSPTHLIKTRGQQVTLRCSPKSGHDTVSWYQQALGQGPQFIFQYYEEEERQRGNFPDRFSGHQFPNYSSELNVNALLLGDSALYLCASSLRTGSEKLFFGSGTQLSVL.

This clone was seen a single time. V gene TRBV19 combines with J gene TRBJ2-1, with TRBD2 matching over 9 bases. Looked up from germline, CDR1 is LNHDA and CDR2 is SQIVND (reference sequence). There are 17 residues in the CDR3. Unmatched junction bases numbered 7, after V lost 0 bases and J lost 4 bases. CDR3 in amino acids: CASSIDLAGGLYNEQFF. The CDR3 coding sequence is TGTGCCAGTAGTATAGATCTGGCGGGAGGGTTATACAATGAGCAGTTCTTC.

This chain uses TRBV6-5 with TRBJ1-5; tentatively, D is TRBD1 (6 bases). This CDR3 comprises 14 residues. Germline loops: CDR1 MNHEY, CDR2 SVGAGI. V was cut by 6 bases and J by 3 bases, with 12 bases left in between. Written as DNA, the CDR3 is TGTGCCAGCAGGGCTTACAGGGACAATCAGCCCCAGCATTTT. This translates into CASRAYRDNQPQHF.